This TCR beta chain was profiled in a study of cytomegalovirus exposure and HLA in healthy donors. The J segment lost 6 bases and the V segment lost 6 bases, leaving 17 bases of the junction unmatched. From germline, CDR1 is SGHRS and CDR2 YFSETQ. This CDR3 has 16 amino acids. The PCR made use of 60 Vbeta and 13 Jbeta primers. Measured with immunoSEQ multiplex PCR; TCRdb has only the in-frame clones, and not every one. The sample contains about 80,000 clones, approximately 62% of which appear only once. This clone was detected a few times. This TCR was sampled from a male donor in good health and CMV-seropositive. The rearrangement links TRBV5-1 to TRBJ1-1; TRBD1 agrees at 7 bases. Sample: PBMCs. The CDR3 reads CASKPGQLSGYSEAFF. The CDR3 nucleotides are TGCGCCAGCAAACCGGGACAGCTCTCGGGGTACTCTGAAGCTTTCTTT.